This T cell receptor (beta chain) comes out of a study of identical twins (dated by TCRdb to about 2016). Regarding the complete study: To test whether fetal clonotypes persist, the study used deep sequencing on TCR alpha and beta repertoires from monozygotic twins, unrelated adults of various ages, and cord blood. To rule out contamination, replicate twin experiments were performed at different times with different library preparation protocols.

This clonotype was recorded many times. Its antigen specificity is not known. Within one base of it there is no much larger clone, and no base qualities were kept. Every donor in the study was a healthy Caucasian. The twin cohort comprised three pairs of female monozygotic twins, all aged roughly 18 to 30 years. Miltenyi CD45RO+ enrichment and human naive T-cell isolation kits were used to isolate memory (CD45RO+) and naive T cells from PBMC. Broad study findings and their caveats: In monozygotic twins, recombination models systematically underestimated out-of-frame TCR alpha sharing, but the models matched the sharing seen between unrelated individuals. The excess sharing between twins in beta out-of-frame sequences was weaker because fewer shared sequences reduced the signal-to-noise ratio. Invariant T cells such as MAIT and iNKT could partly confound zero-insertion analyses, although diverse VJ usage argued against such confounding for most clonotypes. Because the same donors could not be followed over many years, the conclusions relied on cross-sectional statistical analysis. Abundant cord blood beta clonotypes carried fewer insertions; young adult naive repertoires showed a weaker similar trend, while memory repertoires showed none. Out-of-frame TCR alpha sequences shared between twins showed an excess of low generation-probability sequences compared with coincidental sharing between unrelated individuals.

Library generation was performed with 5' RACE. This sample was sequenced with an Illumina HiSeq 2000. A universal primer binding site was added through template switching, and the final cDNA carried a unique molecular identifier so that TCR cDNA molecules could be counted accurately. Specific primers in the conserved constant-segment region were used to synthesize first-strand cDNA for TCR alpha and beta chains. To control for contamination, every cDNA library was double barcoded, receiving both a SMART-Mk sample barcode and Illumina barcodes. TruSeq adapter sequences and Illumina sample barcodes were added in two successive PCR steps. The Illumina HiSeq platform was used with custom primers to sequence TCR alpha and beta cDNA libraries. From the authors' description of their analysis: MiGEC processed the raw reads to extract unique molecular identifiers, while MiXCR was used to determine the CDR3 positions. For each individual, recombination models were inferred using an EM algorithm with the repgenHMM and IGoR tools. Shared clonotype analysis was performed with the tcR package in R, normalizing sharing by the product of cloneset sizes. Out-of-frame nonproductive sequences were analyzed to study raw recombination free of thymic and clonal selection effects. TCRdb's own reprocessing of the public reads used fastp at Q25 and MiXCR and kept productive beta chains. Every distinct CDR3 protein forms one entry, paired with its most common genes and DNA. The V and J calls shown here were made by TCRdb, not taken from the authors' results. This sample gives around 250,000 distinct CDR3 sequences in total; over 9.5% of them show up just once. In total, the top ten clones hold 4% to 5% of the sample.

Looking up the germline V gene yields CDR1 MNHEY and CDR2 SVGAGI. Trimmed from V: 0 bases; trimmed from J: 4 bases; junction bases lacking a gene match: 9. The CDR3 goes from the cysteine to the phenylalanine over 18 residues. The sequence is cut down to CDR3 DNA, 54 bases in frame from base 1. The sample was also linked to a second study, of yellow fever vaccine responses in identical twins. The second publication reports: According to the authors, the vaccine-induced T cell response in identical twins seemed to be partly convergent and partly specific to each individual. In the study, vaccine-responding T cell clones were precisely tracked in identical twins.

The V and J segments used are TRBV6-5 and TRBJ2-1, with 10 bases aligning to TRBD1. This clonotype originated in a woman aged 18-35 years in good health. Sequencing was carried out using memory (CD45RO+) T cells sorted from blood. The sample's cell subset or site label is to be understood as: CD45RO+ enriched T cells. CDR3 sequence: CASSYSPPGTGVYNEQFF. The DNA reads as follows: TGTGCCAGCAGTTACTCGCCCCCCGGGACAGGGGTATACAATGAGCAGTTCTTC.